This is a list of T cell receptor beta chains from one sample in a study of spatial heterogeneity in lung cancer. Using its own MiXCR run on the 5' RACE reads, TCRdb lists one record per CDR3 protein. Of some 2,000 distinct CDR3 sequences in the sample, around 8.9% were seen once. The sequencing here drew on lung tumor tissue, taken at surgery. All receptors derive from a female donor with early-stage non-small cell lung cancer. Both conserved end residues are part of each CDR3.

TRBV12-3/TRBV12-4	CATAGDAGSPLHF
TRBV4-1	CASSLQGFKNGELFF
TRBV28	CASSLVGGAGFLTYNEQFF
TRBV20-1	CSASRQNTQYF
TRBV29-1	CSVRTGSNQPQHF
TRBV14	CASSHAGDGNTIYF
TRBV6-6	CASSLQGSYGYTF
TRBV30	CAWGGQGGEAFF
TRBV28	CASSFGVKGSEAFF
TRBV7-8	CASSFKGNTIYF
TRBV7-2	CASSLRQGGVMGYTF
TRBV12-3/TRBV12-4	CASSPTGDYGYTF
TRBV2	CASSPTGSPLHF
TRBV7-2	CASSVTETPSGANVLTF
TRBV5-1	CASGGQGSLNTEAFF
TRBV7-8	CASSAQKLDGFF
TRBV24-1	CATEGQGRTGELFF
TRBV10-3	CAISERQGAGNTIYF
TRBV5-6	CASSLELAGGNEQFF
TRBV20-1	CSARDRRGASQPQHF
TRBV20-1	CSAREGEVEQYF
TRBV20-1	CSAQRSSGGQETQYF
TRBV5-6	CASSLLGQGALQEEKLFF